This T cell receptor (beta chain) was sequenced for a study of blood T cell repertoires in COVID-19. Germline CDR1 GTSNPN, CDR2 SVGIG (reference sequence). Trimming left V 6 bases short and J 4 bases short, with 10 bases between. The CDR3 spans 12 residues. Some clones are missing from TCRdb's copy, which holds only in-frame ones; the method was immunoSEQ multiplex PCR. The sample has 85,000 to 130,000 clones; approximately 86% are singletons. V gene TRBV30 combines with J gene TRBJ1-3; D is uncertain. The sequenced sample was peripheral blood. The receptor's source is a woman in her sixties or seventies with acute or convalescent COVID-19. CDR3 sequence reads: CACVGRGNTIYF. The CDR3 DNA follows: TGTGCCTGTGTCGGGAGAGGAAACACCATATATTTT.